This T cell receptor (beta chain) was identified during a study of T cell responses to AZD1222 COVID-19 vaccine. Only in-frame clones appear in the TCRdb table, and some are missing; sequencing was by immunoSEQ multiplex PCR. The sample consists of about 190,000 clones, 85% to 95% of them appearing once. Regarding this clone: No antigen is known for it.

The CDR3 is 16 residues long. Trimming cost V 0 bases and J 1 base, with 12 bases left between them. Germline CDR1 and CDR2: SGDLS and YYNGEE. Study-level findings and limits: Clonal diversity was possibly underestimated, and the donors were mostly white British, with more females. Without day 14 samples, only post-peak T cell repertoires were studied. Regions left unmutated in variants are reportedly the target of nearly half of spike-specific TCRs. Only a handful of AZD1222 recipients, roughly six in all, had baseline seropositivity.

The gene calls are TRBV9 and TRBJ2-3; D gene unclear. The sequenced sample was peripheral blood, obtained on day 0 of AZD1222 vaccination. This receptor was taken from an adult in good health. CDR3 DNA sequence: TGTGCCAGCAGCGTAGAGGCAGGAAGACGCACAGATACGCAGTATTTT. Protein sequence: CASSVEAGRRTDTQYF. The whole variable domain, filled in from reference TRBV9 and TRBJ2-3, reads DSGVTQTPKHLITATGQRVTLRCSPRSGDLSVYWYQQSLDQGLQFLIQYYNGEERAKGNILERFSAQQFPDLHSELNLSSLELGDSALYFCASSVEAGRRTDTQYFGPGTRLTVL.